These T cell receptor beta chains were read from a single sample in a study of cytomegalovirus exposure and HLA in healthy donors. Libraries were prepared by immunoSEQ multiplex PCR; TCRdb keeps only in-frame clonotypes and omits some of them. The listing records about 200,000 clones. The specimen sequenced was PBMCs. Source of these receptors: a girl under 10 years old in good health and CMV-seropositive. The CDR3 runs from the conserved cysteine through the conserved F or W. A D gene is named only where the DNA matches it firmly.

d_call j_call v_call cdr3_nt cdr3_aa
NA TRBJ2-1 TRBV29-1 TGCAGCGTTGTGGAGGGTGGCAATGAGCAGTTCTTC CSVVEGGNEQFF
NA TRBJ1-1 TRBV2 TGTGCCAGCAGTGAAGCGCTTCGGGGGAACACTGAAGCTTTCTTT CASSEALRGNTEAFF
NA TRBJ2-5 TRBV18 TGTGCCAGCTCACCACGACAATCTGGTTTTTCGGAGACCCAGTACTTC CASSPRQSGFSETQYF
NA TRBJ2-2 TRBV19 TGTGCCAGTAATGAGGTTATCGGCGCGAACAGGGAGCTGTTTTTT CASNEVIGANRELFF
NA TRBJ1-5 TRBV27 TGTGCCAGCAGTTTTTCCGCAGAGGGGGGCAATCAGCCCCAGCATTTT CASSFSAEGGNQPQHF
NA TRBJ1-2 TRBV28 TGTGCCAGCACTGCCGACACCGTCTATGGCTACACCTTC CASTADTVYGYTF
TRBD1 TRBJ2-7 TRBV6-5 TGTGCCAGCAGGAAACAGGGGTCCTACGAGCAGTACTTC CASRKQGSYEQYF
NA TRBJ1-5 TRBV7-8 TGTGCCAGCAGCTGGCAGGGATCCAATCGATTCTCTAGCAATCAGCCCCAGCATTTT CASSWQGSNRFSSNQPQHF
NA TRBJ1-2 TRBV6-1 TGTGCCAGCAGTGACCGTCTTGGCTACACCTTC CASSDRLGYTF
NA TRBJ2-7 TRBV6-1 TGTGCCAGCAGTGTAGGAGGGGCCTACGAGCAGTACTTC CASSVGGAYEQYF
TRBD1 TRBJ2-6 TRBV7-3 TGTGCCAGCAGCTCATTAAGACAGGGTTCGGGGGCCAACGTCCTGACTTTC CASSSLRQGSGANVLTF